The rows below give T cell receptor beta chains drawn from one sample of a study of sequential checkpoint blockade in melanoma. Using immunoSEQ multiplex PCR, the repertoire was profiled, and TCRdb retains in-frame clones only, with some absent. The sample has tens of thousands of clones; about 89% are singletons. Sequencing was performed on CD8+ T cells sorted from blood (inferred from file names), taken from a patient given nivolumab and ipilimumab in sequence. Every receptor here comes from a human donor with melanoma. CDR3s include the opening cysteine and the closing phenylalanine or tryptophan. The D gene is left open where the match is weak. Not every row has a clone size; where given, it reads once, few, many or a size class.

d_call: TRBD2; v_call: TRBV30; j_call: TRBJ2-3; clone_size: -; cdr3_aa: CAWSVLRGGSPADTQYF; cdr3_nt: TGTGCCTGGAGTGTACTGCGTGGCGGGAGCCCCGCAGATACGCAGTATTTT
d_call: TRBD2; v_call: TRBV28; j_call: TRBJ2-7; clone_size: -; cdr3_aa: CASSSRTSGRYEQYF; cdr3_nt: TGTGCCAGCAGTTCCAGGACTAGCGGGAGGTACGAGCAGTACTTC
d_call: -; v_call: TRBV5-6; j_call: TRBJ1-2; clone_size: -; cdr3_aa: CASSQGYGYTF; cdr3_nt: TGTGCCAGCAGCCAGGGTTATGGCTACACCTTC
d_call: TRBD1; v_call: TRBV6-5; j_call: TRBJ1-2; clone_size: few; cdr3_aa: CASSYLGQGRYGYTF; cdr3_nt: TGTGCCAGCAGTTACTTAGGACAGGGGCGGTATGGCTACACCTTC
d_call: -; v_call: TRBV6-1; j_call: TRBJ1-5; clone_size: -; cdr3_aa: CASSETRTGNQPQHF; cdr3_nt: TGTGCCAGCAGTGAAACCCGAACAGGGAATCAGCCCCAGCATTTT
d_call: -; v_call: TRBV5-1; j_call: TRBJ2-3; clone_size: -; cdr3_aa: CASSLALDTDTQYF; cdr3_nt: TGCGCCAGCAGCCTGGCACTCGACACAGATACGCAGTATTTT
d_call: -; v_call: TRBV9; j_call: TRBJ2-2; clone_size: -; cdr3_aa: CASSAPQGLDTGELFF; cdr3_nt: TGTGCCAGCAGCGCCCCGCAGGGTTTGGACACCGGGGAGCTGTTTTTT
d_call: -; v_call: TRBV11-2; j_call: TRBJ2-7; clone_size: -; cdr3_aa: CASSLRVPSYEQYF; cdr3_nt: TGTGCCAGCAGCCTCCGGGTACCAAGCTACGAGCAGTACTTC
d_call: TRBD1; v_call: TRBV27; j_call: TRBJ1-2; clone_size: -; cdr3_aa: CASSPWGTGGGYGYTF; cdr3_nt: TGTGCCAGCAGCCCCTGGGGGACAGGGGGCGGCTATGGCTACACCTTC
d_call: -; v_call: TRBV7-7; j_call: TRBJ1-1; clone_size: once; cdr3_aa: CASSEGQNTEAFF; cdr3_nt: TGTGCTAGCAGCGAAGGACAGAACACTGAAGCTTTCTTT
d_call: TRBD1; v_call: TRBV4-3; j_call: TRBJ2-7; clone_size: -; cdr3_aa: CASSQDGTGSYEQYF; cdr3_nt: TGCGCCAGCAGCCAAGATGGGACAGGCTCTTACGAGCAGTACTTC
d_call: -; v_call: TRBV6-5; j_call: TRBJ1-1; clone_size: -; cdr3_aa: CASSPLERTEAFF; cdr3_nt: TGTGCCAGCAGCCCCCTAGAACGCACTGAAGCTTTCTTT
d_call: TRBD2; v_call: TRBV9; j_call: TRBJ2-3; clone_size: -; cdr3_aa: CASSRKLAGAWDTQYF; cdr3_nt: TGTGCCAGCAGCAGAAAGCTAGCGGGAGCTTGGGATACGCAGTATTTT
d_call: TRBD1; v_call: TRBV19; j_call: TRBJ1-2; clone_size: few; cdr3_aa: CASSIPRDRGAGYTF; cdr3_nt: TGTGCCAGTAGTATCCCCCGGGACAGGGGAGCAGGCTACACCTTC
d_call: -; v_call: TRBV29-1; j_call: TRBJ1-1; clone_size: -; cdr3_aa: CSVVRQTEAFF; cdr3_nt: TGCAGCGTTGTCCGACAGACTGAAGCTTTCTTT
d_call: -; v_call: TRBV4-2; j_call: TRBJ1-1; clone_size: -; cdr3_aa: CASSQDPLATEAFF; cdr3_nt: TGTGCCAGCAGCCAAGATCCCCTAGCCACTGAAGCTTTCTTT
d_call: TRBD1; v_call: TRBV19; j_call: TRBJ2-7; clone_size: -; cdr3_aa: CATTPTGGIYEQYF; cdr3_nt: TGTGCCACCACACCGACAGGGGGAATCTACGAGCAGTACTTC
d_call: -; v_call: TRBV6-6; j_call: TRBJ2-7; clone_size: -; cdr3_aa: CASSRSAYEQYF; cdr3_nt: TGTGCCAGCAGTAGATCAGCCTACGAGCAGTACTTC
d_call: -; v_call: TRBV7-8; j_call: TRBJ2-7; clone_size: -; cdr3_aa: CASSSPHSYEQYF; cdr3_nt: TGTGCCAGCAGCTCCCCCCACAGCTACGAGCAGTACTTC
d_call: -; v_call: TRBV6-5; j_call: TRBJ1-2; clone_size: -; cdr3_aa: CASSPDSPYGYTF; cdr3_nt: TGTGCCAGCAGTCCCGACAGCCCCTATGGCTACACCTTC
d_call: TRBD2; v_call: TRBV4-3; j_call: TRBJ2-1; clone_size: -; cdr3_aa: CASSHPTSGSYNEQFF; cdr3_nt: TGCGCCAGCAGCCACCCGACTAGCGGTTCCTACAATGAGCAGTTCTTC
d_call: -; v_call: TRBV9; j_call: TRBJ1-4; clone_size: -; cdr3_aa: CASSLGRATNEKLFF; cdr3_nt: TGTGCCAGCAGCCTAGGACGGGCAACTAATGAAAAACTGTTTTTT
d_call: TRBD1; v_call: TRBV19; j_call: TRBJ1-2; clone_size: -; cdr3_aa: CASSIAGQAGYGYTF; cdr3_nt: TGTGCCAGTAGTATAGCGGGACAGGCTGGCTATGGCTACACCTTC
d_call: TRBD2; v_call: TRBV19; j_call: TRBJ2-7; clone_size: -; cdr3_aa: CASSTRLALPYEQYF; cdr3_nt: TGTGCCAGTAGTACCCGACTAGCCCTCCCCTACGAGCAGTACTTC
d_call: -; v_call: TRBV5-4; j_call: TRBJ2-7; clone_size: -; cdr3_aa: CASSSGDISYEQYF; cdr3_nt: TGTGCCAGCAGCTCCGGGGACATCTCCTACGAGCAGTACTTC
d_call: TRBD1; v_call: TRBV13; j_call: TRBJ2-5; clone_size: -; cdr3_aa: CASSLGPGTGFQETQYF; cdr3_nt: TGTGCCAGCAGCTTAGGACCCGGGACAGGGTTCCAAGAGACCCAGTACTTC
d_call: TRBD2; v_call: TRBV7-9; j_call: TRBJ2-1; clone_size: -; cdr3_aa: CASSFRLADYNEQFF; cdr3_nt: TGTGCCAGCAGCTTTAGACTAGCGGACTACAATGAGCAGTTCTTC
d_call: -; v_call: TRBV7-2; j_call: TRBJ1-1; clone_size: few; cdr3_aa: CASSLVTLAEAFF; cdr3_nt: TGTGCCAGCAGCTTAGTGACCCTAGCTGAAGCTTTCTTT
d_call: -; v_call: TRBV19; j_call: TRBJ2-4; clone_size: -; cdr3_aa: CASSIGQGTKNIQYF; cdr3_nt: TGTGCCAGTAGTATTGGGCAGGGAACCAAAAACATTCAGTACTTC
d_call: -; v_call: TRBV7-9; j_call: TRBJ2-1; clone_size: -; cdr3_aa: CASSLGLGGAAYNEQFF; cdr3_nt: TGTGCCAGCAGCTTAGGACTAGGCGGGGCCGCCTACAATGAGCAGTTCTTC
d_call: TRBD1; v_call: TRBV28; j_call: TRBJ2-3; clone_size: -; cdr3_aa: CASSLGTGWDTQYF; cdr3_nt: TGTGCCAGCAGTTTAGGGACAGGGTGGGATACGCAGTATTTT
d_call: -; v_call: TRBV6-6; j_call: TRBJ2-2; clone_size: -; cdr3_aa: CASCGRVNPGELFF; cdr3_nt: TGTGCCAGCTGCGGCAGGGTAAACCCCGGGGAGCTGTTTTTT
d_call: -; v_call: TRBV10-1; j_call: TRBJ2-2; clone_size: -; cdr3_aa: CASHRGSNTGELFF; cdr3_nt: TGCGCCAGCCATCGGGGATCGAACACCGGGGAGCTGTTTTTT
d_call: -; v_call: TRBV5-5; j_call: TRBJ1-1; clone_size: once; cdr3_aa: CASSATENTEAFF; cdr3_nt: TGTGCCAGCAGCGCGACTGAGAACACTGAAGCTTTCTTT
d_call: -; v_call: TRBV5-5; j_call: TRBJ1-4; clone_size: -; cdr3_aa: CASWGGPDEKLFF; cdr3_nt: TGTGCCTCCTGGGGGGGACCGGATGAAAAACTGTTTTTT
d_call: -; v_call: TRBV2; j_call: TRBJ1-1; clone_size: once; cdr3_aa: CASSDRGKGEAFF; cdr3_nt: TGTGCCAGCAGTGACAGGGGCAAAGGTGAAGCTTTCTTT
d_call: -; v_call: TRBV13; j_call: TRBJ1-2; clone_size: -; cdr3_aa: CASSPNYGYTF; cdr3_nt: TGTGCCAGCAGCCCAAACTATGGCTACACCTTC
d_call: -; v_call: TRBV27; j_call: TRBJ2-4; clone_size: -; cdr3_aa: CASSLGGRNIQYF; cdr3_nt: TGTGCCAGCAGTTTAGGGGGCCGGAACATTCAGTACTTC
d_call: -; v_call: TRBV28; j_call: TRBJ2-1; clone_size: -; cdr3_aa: CASSFGGKEQFF; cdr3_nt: TGTGCCAGCAGTTTTGGGGGGAAGGAGCAGTTCTTC
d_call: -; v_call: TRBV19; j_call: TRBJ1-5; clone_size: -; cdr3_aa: CASSQGWGNQPQHF; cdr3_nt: TGTGCCAGTAGTCAGGGGTGGGGCAATCAGCCCCAGCATTTT
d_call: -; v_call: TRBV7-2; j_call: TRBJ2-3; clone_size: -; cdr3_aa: CASSHTMSGTDTQYF; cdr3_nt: TGTGCCAGCAGCCACACCATGTCTGGCACAGATACGCAGTATTTT
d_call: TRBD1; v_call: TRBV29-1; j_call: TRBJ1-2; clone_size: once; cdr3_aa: CSVTQGEVYGYTF; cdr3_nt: TGCAGCGTCACACAGGGGGAGGTCTATGGCTACACCTTC
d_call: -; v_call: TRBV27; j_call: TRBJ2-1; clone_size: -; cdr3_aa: CASSSRAYNEQFF; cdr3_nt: TGTGCCAGCAGTTCCAGGGCCTACAATGAGCAGTTCTTC
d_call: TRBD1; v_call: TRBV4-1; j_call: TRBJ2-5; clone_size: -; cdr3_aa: CASSLGQGKETQYF; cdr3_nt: TGCGCCAGCAGCTTGGGACAGGGAAAAGAGACCCAGTACTTC
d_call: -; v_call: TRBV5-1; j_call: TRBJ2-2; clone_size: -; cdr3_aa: CASSFEGVGTGELFF; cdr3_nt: TGCGCCAGCAGCTTTGAGGGAGTGGGGACCGGGGAGCTGTTTTTT
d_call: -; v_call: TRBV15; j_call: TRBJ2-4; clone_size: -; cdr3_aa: CATSRVGESGNIQYF; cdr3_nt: TGTGCCACCAGCAGAGTCGGGGAGTCTGGAAACATTCAGTACTTC
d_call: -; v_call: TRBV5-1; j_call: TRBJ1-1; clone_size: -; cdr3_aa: CASSFSGTLTEAFF; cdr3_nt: TGCGCCAGCAGCTTTTCGGGTACCCTCACTGAAGCTTTCTTT
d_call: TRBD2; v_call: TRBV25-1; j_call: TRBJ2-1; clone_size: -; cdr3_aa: CASNPGDYTYNEQFF; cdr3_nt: TGTGCCAGCAACCCCGGGGACTATACCTACAATGAGCAGTTCTTC
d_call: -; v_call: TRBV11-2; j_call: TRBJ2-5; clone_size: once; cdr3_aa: CASTAALQETQYF; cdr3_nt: TGTGCCAGCACCGCGGCCCTCCAAGAGACCCAGTACTTC
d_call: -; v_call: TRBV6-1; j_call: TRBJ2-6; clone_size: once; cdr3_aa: CASSEQGPGANVLTF; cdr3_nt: TGTGCCAGCAGTGAACAGGGTCCCGGGGCCAACGTCCTGACTTTC
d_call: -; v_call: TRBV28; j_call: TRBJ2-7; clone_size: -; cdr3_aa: CASIKSRGLTAGEQYF; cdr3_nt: TGTGCCAGCATCAAAAGTCGGGGACTTACCGCCGGCGAGCAGTACTTC
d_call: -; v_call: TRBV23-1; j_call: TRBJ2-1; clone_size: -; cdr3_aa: CAGGLVGTSYNEQFF; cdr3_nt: TGCGCCGGGGGGTTGGTTGGGACCTCGTACAATGAGCAGTTCTTC
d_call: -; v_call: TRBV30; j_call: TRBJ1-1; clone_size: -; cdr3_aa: CAWMTVREAFF; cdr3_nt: TGTGCCTGGATGACAGTTCGGGAAGCTTTCTTT